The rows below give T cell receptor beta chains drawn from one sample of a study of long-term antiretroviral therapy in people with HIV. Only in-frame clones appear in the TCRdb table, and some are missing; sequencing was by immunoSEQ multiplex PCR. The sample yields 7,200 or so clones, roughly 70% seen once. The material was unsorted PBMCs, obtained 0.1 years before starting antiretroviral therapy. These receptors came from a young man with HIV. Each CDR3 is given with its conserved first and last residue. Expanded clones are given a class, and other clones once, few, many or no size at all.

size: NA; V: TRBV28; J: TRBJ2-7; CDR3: CASSFDSSAGEGEQYF
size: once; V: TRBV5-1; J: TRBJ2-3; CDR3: CASWFDEGAISTTDTQYF
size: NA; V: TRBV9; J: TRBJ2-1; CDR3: CASSVPDGNEQFF
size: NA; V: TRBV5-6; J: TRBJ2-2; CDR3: CASHFRDSENTGELFF
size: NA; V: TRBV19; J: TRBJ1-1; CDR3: CASSFRPGTGTTEAFF
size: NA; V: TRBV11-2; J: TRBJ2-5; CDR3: CASSSGRSVAAGTQYF
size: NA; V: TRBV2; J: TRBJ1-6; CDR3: CASRDRGLVPLHF
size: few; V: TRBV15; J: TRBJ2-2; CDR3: CATSRDSFFNTGELFF
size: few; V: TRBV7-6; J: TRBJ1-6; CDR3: CASSDSFSSPLHF
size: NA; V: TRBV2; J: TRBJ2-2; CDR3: CASSDGDRNPLPNTGELFF
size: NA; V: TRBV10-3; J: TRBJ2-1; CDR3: CAIRQGSGEITEQFF
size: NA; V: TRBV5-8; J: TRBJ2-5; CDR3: CASSHGTDQETQYF
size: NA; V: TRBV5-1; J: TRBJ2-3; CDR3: CASSSRDNTDTQYF
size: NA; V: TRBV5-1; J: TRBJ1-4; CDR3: CASSSGRTVPTIGEKLFF
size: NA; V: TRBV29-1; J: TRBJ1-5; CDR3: CSVGHSNQPQHF
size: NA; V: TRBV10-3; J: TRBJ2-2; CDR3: CAIMGTTNTGELFF
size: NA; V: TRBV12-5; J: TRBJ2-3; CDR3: CASGLYGASTDTQYF
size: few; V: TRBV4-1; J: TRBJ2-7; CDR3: CASSQEGSRGEQYF
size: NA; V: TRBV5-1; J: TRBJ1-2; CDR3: CASSLEAQGLYGYTF
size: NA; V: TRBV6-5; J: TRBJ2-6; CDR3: CASSFVEGDGANVLTF
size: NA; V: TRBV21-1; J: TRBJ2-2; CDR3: CASSKASIVGQGGSGELFF
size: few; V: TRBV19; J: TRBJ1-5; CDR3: CASSWAPNQPQHF
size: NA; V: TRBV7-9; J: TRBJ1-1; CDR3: CASSLVGGTTEAFF
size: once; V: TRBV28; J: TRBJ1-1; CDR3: CASTLVLGVWNTEAFF
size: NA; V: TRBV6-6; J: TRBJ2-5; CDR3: CASTPRAGVGETQYF
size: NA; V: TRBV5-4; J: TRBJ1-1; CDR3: CASSLSRNTEAFF
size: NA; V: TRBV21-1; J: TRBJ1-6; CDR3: CASRKNGAYSPLHF
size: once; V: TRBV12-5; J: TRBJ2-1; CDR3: CASGTGSYNEQFF
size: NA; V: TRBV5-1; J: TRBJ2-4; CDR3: CASSLWGEVGKNIQYF
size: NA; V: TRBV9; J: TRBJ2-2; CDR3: CASSVRRDRVNTGELFF
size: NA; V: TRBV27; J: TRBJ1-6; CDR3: CASSPGQGSYNSPLHF
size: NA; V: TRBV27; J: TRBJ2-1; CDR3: CASRTGVDNEQFF
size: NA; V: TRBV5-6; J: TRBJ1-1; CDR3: CASSLKWGVLTEAFF
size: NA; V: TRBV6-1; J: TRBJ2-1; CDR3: CASSAISGAANEQFF
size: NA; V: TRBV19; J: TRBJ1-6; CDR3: CASSPGQGDLYNSPLHF
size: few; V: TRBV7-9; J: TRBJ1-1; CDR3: CASSLRGDTEAFF